This TCR beta chain emerged from a study of shared clonotypes between healthy human individuals. It was into CD45RA+ naive and CD45RA-negative memory subsets that the CD4+ cells were split. The CDR3 runs 16 residues. Germline V gene data show CDR1 as MGHRA and CDR2 as YSYEKL. Trimming shortened V by 0 bases and J by 3 bases, and 12 bases separated the two germline ends. Profiled with immunoSEQ multiplex PCR; TCRdb holds only in-frame clones, not every one. The table records over a million clones, approximately 68% of them present only once. The chain couples TRBV4-1 to TRBJ1-5; possibly TRBD1 for D (5 bases). The receptor comes from a man in his late teens or twenties in good health. Source material: memory CD4+ T cells sorted from blood. Subset here: CD45RA-negative fraction. CDR3 region: CASSQEGQGFNQPQHF. The CDR3 bases are TGCGCCAGCAGCCAAGAGGGGCAGGGATTCAATCAGCCCCAGCATTTT.